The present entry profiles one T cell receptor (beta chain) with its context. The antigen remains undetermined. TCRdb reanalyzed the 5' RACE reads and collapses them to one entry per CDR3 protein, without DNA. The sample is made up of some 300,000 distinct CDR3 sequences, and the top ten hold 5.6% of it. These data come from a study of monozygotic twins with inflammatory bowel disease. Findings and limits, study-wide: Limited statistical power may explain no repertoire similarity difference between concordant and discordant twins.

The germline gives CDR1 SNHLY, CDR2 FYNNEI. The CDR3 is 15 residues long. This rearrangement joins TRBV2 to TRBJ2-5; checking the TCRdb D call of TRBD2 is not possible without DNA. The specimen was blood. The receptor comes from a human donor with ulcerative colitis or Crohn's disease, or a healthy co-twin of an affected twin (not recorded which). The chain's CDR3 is CASTRASGGVRTQYF. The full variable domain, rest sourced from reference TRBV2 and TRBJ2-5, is EPEVTQTPSHQVTQMGQEVILRCVPISNHLYFYWYRQILGQKVEFLVSFYNNEISEKSEIFDDQFSVERPDGSNFTLKIRSTKLEDSAMYFCASTRASGGVRTQYFGPGTRLLVL.